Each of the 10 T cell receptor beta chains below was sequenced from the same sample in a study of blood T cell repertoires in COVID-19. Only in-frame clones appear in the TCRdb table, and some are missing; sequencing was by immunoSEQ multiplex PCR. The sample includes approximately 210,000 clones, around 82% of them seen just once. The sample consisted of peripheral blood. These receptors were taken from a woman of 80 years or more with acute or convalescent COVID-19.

Here the CDR3 reads CASSLGVQDSPLHF. CDR3 in DNA: TGTGCCAGCAGCTTGGGGGTGCAGGATTCACCCCTCCACTTT. This chain joins TRBV5-5 and TRBJ1-6; D unresolved. Per germline, CDR1 SGHKS and CDR2 YYEKEE (reference sequence). This CDR3 has 14 amino acids. Trimming took 0 bases from V and 8 from J, leaving 9 bases between them.

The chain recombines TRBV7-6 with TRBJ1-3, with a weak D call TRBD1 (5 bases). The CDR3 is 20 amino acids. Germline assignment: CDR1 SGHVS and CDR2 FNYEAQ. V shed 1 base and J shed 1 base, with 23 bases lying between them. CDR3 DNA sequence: TGTGCCAGCAGCTTAGAGGACCTTAGAATTACAGGCCGGTCTGGAAACACCATATATTTT. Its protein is CASSLEDLRITGRSGNTIYF.

The DNA of the CDR3 is TGTGCCAGCACCGGATTGGGGACAGGGATTCAGCCCCAGCATTTT. Protein: CASTGLGTGIQPQHF. The V gene is TRBV6-1, the J gene TRBJ1-5; 9 positions match TRBD1. J gave up 6 bases and V 7 bases, and 10 bases lay outside the gene matches. The CDR3 extends over 15 amino acids. Germline V gene sequence: CDR1 MNHNS, CDR2 SASEGT.

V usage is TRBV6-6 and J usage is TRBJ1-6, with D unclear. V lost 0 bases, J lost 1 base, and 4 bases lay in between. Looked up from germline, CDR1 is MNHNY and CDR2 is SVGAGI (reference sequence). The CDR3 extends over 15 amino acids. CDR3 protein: CASSYSQSYNSPLHF. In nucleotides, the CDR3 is TGTGCCAGCAGTTACTCACAGTCCTATAATTCACCCCTCCACTTT.

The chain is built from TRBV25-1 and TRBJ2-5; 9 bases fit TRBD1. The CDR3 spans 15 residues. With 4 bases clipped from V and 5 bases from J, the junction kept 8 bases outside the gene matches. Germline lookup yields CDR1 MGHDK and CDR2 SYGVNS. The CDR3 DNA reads TGTGCCAGCAGTGGACTACAGGGGGCGGGGGAGACCCAGTACTTC. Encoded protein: CASSGLQGAGETQYF.

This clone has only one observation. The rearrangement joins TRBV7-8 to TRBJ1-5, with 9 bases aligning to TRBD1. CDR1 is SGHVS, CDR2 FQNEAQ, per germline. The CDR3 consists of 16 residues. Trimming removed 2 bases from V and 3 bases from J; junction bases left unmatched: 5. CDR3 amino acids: CASSLSDRGFNQPQHF. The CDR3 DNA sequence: TGTGCCAGCAGCTTATCCGACAGGGGGTTCAATCAGCCCCAGCATTTT. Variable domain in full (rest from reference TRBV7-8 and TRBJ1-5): GAGVSQSPRYKVAKRGQDVALRCDPISGHVSLFWYQQALGQGPEFLTYFQNEAQLDKSGLPSDRFFAERPEGSVSTLKIQRTQQEDSAVYLCASSLSDRGFNQPQHFGDGTRLSIL.

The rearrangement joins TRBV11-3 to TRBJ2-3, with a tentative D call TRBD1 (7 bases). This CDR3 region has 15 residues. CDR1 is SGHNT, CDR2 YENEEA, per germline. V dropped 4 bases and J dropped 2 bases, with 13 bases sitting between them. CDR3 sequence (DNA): TGTGCCAGCAGCTCCCAGGGGGGACTCACAGATACGCAGTATTTT. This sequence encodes CASSSQGGLTDTQYF.

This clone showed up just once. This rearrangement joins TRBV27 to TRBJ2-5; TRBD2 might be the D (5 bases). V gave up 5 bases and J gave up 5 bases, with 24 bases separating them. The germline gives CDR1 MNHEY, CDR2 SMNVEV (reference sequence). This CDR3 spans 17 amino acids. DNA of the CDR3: TGTGCCAGCAGTCTACGGGATCCGAGGTGGATAGTGGAGACCCAGTACTTC. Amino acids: CASSLRDPRWIVETQYF.

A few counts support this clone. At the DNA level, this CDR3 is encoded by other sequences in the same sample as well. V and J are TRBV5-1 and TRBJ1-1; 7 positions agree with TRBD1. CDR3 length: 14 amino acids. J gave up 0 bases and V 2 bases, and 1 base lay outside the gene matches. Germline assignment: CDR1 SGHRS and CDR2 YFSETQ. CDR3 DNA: TGCGCCAGCAGCTTAGACAGGGTGAACACTGAAGCTTTCTTT. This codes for CASSLDRVNTEAFF.

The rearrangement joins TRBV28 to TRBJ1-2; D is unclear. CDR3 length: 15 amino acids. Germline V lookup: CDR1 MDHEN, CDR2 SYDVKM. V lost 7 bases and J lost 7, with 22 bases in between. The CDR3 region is CASTPSPRAGGGYTF. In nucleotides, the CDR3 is TGTGCCAGCACCCCCTCCCCGCGGGCGGGAGGTGGCTACACCTTC.